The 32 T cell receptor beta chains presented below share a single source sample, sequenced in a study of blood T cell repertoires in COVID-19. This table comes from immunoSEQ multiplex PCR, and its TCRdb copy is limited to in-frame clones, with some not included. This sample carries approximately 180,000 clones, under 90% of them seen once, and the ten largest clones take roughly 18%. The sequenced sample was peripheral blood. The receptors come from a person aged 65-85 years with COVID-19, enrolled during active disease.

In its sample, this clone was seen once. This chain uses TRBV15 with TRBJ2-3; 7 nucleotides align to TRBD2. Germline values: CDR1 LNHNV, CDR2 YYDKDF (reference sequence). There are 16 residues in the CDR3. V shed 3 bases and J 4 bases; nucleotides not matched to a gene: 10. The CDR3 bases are TGTGCCACCAGCAGGGGAGCGGGAATGGGGGCAGATACGCAGTATTTT. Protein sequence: CATSRGAGMGADTQYF.

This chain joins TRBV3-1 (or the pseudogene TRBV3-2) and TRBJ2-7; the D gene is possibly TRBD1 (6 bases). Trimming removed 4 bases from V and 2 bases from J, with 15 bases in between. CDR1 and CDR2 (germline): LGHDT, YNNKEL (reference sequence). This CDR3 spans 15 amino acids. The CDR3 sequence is CASSLNRQEPYEQYF. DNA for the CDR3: TGTGCCAGCAGCCTAAACCGACAGGAGCCCTACGAGCAGTACTTC.

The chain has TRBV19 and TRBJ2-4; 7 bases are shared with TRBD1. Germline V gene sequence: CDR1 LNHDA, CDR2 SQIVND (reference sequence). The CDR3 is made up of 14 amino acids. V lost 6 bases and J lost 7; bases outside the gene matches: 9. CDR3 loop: CASSQRQGRNIQYF. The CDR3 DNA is TGTGCCAGTAGCCAGCGACAGGGAAGGAACATTCAGTACTTC.

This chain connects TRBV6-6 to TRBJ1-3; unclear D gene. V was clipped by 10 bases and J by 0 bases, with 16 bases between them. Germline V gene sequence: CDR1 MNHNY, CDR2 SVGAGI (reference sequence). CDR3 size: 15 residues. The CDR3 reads CAMFSGLSSGNTIYF. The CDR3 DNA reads TGTGCCATGTTTTCGGGTTTGAGCTCTGGAAACACCATATATTTT.

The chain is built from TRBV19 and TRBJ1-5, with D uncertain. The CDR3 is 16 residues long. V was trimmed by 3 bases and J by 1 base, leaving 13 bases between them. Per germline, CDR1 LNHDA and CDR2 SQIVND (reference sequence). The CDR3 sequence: CASSMGLGLSNQPQHF. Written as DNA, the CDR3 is TGTGCCAGTAGTATGGGTTTGGGCCTGAGCAATCAGCCCCAGCATTTT.

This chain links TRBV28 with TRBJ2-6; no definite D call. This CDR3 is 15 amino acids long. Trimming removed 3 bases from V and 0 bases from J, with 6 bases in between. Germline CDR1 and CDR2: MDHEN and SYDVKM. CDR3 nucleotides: TGTGCCAGCAGTTTGATGAGCTCTGGGGCCAACGTCCTGACTTTC. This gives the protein CASSLMSSGANVLTF.

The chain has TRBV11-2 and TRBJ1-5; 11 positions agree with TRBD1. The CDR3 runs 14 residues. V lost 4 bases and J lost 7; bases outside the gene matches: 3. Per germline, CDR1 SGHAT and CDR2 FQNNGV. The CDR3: CASSSGTGGQPQHF. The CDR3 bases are TGTGCCAGCAGCTCCGGGACAGGGGGACAGCCCCAGCATTTT.

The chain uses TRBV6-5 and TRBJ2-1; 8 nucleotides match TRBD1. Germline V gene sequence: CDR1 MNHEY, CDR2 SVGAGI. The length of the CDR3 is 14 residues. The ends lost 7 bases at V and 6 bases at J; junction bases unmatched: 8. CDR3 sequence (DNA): TGTGCCAGCAAGCGACAGGGGCAGCCCAATGAGCAGTTCTTC. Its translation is CASKRQGQPNEQFF.

The chain's CDR3 is CASGQGMNTEAFF. Written as DNA, the CDR3 is TGTGCCAGCGGACAGGGAATGAACACTGAAGCTTTCTTT. The chain carries TRBV6-5 and TRBJ1-1; the match to TRBD1 covers 8 bases. The V and J ends lost 8 bases and 0 bases, in that order; junction bases with no gene match: 2. CDR1 MNHEY and CDR2 SVGAGI come from the germline V gene. The CDR3 has 13 residues.

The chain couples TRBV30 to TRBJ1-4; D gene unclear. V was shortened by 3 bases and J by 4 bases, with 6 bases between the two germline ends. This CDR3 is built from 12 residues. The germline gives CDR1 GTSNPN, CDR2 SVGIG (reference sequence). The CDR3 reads CAWRTGNEKLFF. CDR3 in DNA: TGTGCCTGGAGGACTGGTAATGAAAAACTGTTTTTT.

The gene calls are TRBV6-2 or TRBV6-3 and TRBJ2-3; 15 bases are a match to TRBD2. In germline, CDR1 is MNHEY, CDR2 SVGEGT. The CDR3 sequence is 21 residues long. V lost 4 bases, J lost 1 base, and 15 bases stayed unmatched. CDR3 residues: CASSFPFPGTSGRHGTDTQYF. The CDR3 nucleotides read TGTGCCAGCAGTTTCCCCTTTCCCGGGACTAGCGGGAGGCATGGCACAGATACGCAGTATTTT.

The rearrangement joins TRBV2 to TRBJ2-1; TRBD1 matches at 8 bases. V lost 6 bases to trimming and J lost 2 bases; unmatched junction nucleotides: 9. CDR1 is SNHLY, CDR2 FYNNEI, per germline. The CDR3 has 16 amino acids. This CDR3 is CASRAPGQATYNEQFF. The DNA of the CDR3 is TGTGCCAGCAGGGCCCCGGGACAGGCGACCTACAATGAGCAGTTCTTC.

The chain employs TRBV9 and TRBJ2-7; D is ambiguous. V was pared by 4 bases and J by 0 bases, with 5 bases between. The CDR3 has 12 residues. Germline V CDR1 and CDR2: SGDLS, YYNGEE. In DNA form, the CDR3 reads TGTGCCAGCAGCTCCAACTCCTACGAGCAGTACTTC. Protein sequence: CASSSNSYEQYF.

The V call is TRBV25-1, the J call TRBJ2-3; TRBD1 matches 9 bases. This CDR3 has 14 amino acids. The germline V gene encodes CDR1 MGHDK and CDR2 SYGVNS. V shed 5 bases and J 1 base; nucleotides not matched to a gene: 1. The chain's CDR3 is CASSWTGGTDTQYF. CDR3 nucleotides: TGTGCCAGCAGTTGGACAGGGGGCACAGATACGCAGTATTTT. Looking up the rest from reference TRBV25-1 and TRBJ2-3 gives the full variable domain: EADIYQTPRYLVIGTGKKITLECSQTMGHDKMYWYQQDPGMELHLIHYSYGVNSTEKGDLSSESTVSRIRTEHFPLTLESARPSHTSQYLCASSWTGGTDTQYFGPGTRLTVL.

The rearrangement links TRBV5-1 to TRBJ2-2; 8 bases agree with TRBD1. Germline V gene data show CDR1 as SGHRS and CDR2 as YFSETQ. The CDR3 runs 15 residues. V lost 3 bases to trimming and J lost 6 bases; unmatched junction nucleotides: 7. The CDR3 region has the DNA TGCGCCAGCAGCTATCCGGGACAGGTCGCCGGGGAGCTGTTTTTT. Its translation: CASSYPGQVAGELFF.

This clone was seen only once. CDR3 sequence (DNA): TGTGCCTGGAGGATGCCCGGGATTGGGCCCCAGCATTTT. It codes for CAWRMPGIGPQHF. V and J are TRBV30 and TRBJ1-5; D is unclear. The CDR3 consists of 13 residues. The V and J ends lost 3 bases and 9 bases respectively, with 15 bases between them. Germline V lookup: CDR1 GTSNPN, CDR2 SVGIG (reference sequence).

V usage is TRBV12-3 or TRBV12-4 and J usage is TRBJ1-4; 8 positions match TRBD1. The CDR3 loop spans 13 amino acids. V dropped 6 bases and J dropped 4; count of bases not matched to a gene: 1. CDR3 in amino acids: CASRQGGNEKLFF. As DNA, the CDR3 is TGTGCCAGCAGACAGGGGGGTAATGAAAAACTGTTTTTT.

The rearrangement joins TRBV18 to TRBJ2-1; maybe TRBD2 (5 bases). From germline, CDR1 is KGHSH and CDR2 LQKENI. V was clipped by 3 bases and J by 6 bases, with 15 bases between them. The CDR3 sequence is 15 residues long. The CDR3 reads CASSPRGLGPNEQFF. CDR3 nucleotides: TGTGCCAGCTCACCGCGCGGGCTAGGCCCCAATGAGCAGTTCTTC. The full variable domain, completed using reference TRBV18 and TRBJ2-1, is NAGVMQNPRHLVRRRGQEARLRCSPMKGHSHVYWYRQLPEEGLKFMVYLQKENIIDESGMPKERFSAEFPKEGPSILRIQQVVRGDSAAYFCASSPRGLGPNEQFFGPGTRLTVL.

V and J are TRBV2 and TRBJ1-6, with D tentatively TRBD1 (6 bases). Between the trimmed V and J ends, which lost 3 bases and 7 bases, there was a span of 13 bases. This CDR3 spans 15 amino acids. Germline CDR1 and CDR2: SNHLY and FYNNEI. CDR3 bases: TGTGCCAGCAGTGAGCCGGGACACACAAATTCACCCCTCCACTTT. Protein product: CASSEPGHTNSPLHF.

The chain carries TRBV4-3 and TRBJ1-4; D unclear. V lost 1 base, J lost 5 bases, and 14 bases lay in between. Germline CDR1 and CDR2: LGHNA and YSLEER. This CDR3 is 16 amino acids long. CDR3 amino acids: CASSQVRTIRNEKLFF. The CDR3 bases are TGCGCCAGCAGCCAAGTTAGGACTATTCGGAATGAAAAACTGTTTTTT.

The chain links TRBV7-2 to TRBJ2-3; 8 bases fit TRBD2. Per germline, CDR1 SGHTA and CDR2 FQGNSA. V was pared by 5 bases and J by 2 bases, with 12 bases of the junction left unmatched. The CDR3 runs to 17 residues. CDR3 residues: CASSPGVGRGATDTQYF. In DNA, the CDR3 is TGTGCCAGCAGCCCCGGGGTAGGGCGGGGGGCCACAGATACGCAGTATTTT.

DNA of the CDR3: TGTGCCAGCAGCCTAGACCCGTTTCTAGCCAAAAACATTCAGTACTTC. As protein: CASSLDPFLAKNIQYF. The gene calls are TRBV5-5 and TRBJ2-4, with D uncertain. Trimming shortened V by 4 bases and J by 0 bases, and 14 bases separated the two germline ends. Germline CDR1 SGHKS, CDR2 YYEKEE (reference sequence). The CDR3 extends over 16 amino acids.

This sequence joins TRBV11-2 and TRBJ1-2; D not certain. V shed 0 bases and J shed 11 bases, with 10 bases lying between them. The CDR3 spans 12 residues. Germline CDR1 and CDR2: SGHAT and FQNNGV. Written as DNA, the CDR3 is TGTGCCAGCAGCTTAGATACGCGGCCTTACACCTTC. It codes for CASSLDTRPYTF.

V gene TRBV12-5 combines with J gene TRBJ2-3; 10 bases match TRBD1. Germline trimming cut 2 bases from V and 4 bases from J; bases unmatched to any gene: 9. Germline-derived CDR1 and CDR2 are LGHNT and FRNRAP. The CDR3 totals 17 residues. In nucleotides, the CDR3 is TGTGCTAGTGGTTTGTCCGGGACAGGGGTTACGGCAGATACGCAGTATTTT. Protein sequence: CASGLSGTGVTADTQYF.

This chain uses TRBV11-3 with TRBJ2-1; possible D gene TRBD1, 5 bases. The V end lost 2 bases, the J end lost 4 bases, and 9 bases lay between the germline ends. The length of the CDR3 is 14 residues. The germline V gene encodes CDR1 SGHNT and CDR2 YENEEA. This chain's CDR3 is CASSLKGLYNEQFF. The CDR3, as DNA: TGTGCCAGCAGCTTAAAGGGGCTTTACAATGAGCAGTTCTTC.

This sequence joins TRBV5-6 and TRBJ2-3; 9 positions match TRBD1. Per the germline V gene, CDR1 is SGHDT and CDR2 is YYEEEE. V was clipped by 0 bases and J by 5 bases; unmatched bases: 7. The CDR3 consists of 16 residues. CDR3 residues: CASSLGGGQGVDTQYF. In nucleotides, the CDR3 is TGTGCCAGCAGCTTGGGAGGGGGACAGGGAGTAGATACGCAGTATTTT.

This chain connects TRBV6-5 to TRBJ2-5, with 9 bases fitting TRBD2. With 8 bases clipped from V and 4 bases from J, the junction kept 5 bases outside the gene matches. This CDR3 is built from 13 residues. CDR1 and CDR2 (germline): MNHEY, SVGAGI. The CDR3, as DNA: TGTGCCAGCCAACAGCGGGGGGCAGAGACCCAGTACTTC. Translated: CASQQRGAETQYF.

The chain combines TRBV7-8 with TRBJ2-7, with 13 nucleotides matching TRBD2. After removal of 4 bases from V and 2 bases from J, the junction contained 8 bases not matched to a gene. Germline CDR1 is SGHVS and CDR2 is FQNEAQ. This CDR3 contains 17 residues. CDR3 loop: CASSSSLAGGLTYEQYF. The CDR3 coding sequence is TGTGCCAGCAGCTCCTCACTAGCGGGGGGGCTAACCTACGAGCAGTACTTC.

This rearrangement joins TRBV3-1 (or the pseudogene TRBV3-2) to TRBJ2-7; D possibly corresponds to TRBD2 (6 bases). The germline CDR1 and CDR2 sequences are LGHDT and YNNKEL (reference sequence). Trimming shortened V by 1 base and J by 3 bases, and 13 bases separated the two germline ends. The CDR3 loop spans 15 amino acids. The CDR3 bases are TGTGCCAGCAGCCAAGGGGGACTTATGAACTACGAGCAGTACTTC. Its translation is CASSQGGLMNYEQYF.

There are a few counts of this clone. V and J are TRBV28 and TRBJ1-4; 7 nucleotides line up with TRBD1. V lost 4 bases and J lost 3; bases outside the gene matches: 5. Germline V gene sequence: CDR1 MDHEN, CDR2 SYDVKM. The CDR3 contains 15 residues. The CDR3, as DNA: TGTGCCAGCAGTTCTACAGGGGCACCTAATGAAAAACTGTTTTTT. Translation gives CASSSTGAPNEKLFF. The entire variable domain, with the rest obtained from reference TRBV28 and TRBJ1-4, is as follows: DVKVTQSSRYLVKRTGEKVFLECVQDMDHENMFWYRQDPGLGLRLIYFSYDVKMKEKGDIPEGYSVSREKKERFSLILESASTNQTSMYLCASSSTGAPNEKLFFGSGTQLSVL.

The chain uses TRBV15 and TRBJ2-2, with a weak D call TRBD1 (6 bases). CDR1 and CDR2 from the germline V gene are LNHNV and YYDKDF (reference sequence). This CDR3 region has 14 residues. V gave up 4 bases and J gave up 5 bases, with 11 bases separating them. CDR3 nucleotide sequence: TGTGCCACCAGCATGCTGGGGGCAACCGGGGAGCTGTTTTTT. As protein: CATSMLGATGELFF.

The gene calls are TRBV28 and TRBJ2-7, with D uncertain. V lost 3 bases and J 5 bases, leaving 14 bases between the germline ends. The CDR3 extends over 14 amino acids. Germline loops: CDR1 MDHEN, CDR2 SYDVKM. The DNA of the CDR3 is TGTGCCAGCAGTTTGCAGGCCCCCTTCCACGAGCAGTACTTC. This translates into CASSLQAPFHEQYF.